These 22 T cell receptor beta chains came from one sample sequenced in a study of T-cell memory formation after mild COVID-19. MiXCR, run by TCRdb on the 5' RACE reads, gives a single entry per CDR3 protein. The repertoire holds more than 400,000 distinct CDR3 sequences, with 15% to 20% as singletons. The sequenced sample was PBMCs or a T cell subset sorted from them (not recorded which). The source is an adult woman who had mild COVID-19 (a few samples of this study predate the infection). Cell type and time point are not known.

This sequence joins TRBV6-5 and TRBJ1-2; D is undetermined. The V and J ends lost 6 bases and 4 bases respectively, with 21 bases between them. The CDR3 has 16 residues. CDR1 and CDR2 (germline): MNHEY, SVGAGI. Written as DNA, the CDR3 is TGTGCCAGCAGCTCCGTTTCGATGCAGGCTAGCTATGGCTACACCTTC. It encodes CASSSVSMQASYGYTF.

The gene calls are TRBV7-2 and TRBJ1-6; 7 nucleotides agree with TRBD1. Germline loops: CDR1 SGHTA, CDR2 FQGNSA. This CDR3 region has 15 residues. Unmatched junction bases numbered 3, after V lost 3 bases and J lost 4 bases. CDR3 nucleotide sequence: TGTGCCAGCAGCTTGGGACAGTTTTATAATTCACCCCTCCACTTT. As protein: CASSLGQFYNSPLHF.

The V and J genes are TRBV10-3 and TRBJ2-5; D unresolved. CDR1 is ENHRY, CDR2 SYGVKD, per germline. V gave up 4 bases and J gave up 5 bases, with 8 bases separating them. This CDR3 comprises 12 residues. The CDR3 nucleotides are TGTGCCATCAGTGGAGAGTCGGAGACCCAGTACTTC. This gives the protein CAISGESETQYF.

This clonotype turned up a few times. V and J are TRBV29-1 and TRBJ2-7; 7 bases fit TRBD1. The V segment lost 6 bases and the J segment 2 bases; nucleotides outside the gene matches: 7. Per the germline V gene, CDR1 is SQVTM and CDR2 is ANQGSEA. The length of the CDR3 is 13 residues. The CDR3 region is CSVTGEITYEQYF. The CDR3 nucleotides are TGCAGCGTCACAGGGGAAATTACCTACGAGCAGTACTTC.

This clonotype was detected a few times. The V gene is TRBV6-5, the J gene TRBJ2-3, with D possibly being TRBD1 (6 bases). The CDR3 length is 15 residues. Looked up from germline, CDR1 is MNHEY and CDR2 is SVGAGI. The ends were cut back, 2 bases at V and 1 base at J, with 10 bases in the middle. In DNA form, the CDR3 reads TGTGCCAGCAGTTACGCCACAGGGCGCACAGATACGCAGTATTTT. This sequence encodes CASSYATGRTDTQYF.

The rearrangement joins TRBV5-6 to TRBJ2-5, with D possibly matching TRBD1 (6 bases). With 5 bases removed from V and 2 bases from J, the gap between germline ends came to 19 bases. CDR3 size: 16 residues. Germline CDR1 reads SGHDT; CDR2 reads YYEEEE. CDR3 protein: CASRSPLETGQETQYF. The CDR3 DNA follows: TGTGCCAGCAGATCCCCCCTTGAGACAGGACAAGAGACCCAGTACTTC.

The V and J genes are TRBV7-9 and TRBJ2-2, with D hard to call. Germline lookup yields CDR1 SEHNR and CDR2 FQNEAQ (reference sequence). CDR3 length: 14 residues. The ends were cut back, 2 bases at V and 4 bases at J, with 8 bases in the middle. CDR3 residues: CASSLTGLTGELFF. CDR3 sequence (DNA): TGTGCCAGCAGCTTAACGGGCCTCACCGGGGAGCTGTTTTTT.

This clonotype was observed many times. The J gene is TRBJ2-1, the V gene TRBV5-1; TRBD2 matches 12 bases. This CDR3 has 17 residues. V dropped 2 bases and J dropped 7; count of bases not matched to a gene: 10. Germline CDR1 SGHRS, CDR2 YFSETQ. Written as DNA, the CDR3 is TGCGCCAGCAGCTTATCTCCCCTAGCGGGAGGGTATAATGAGCAGTTCTTC. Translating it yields CASSLSPLAGGYNEQFF.

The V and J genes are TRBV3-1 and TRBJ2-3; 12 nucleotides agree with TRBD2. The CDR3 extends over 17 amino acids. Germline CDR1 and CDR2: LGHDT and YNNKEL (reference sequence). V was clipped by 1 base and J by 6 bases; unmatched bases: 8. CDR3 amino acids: CASSQGVTSGGGDTQYF. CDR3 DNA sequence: TGTGCCAGCAGCCAAGGAGTGACTAGCGGGGGCGGGGATACGCAGTATTTT.

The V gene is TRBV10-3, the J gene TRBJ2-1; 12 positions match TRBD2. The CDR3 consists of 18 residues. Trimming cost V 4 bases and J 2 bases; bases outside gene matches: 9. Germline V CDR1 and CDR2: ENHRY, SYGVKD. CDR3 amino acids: CAISGSFLAGGPYNEQFF. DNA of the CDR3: TGTGCCATCAGTGGCTCCTTCCTAGCGGGAGGGCCCTACAATGAGCAGTTCTTC.

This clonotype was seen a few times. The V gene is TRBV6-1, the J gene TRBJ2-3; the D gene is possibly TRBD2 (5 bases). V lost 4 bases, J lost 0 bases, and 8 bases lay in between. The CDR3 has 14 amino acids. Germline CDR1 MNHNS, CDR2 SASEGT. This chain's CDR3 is CASSVRTSTDTQYF. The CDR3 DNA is TGTGCCAGCAGTGTCCGGACTAGCACAGATACGCAGTATTTT.

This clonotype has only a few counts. CDR3 sequence reads: CASSVDHNEQFF. CDR3 nucleotides: TGTGCCAGCAGCGTGGACCACAATGAGCAGTTCTTC. The chain uses TRBV7-9 and TRBJ2-1; D ambiguous. The CDR3 sequence is 12 residues long. Germline CDR1 reads SEHNR; CDR2 reads FQNEAQ (reference sequence). V was cut by 5 bases and J by 5 bases, with 7 bases left in between.

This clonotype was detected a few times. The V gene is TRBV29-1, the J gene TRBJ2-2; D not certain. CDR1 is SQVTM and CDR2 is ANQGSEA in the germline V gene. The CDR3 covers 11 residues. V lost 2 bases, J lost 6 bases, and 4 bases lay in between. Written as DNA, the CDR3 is TGCAGCGTTGAAAGGGCCGGGGAGCTGTTTTTT. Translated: CSVERAGELFF.

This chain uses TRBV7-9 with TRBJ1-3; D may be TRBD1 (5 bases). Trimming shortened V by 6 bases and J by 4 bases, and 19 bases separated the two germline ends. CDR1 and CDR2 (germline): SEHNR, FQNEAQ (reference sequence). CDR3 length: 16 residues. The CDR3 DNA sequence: TGTGCCAGCAGTCCCGCTTCAGGGAGGCCGGGAAACACCATATATTTT. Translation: CASSPASGRPGNTIYF.

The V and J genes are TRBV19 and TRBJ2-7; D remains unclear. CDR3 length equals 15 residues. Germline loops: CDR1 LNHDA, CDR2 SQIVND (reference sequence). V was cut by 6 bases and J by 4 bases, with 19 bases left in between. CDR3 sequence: CASRLGPSVLYEQYF. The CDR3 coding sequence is TGTGCCAGTAGGTTAGGACCTTCGGTGTTGTACGAGCAGTACTTC.

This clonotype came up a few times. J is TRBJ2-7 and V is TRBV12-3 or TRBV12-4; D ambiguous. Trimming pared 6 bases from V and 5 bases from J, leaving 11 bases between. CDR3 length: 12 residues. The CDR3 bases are TGTGCCAGCAGACGGAGCGTCCACGAGCAGTACTTC. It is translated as CASRRSVHEQYF.

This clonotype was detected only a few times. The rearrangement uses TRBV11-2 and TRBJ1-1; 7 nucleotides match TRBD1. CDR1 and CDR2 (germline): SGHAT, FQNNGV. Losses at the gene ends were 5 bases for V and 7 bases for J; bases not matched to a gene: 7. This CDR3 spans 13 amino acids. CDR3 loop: CASSPQTGVEAFF. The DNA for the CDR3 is TGTGCCAGCAGCCCGCAAACAGGGGTTGAAGCTTTCTTT.

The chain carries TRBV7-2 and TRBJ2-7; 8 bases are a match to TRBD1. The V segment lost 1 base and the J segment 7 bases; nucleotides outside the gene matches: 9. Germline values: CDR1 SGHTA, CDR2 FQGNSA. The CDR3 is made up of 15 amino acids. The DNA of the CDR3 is TGTGCCAGCAGCTTAGGGACAGGGCTTGTGGGGGAGCAGTACTTC. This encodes CASSLGTGLVGEQYF. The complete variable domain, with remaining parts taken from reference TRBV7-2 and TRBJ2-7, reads GAGVSQSPSNKVTEKGKDVELRCDPISGHTALYWYRQSLGQGLEFLIYFQGNSAPDKSGLPSDRFSAERTGGSVSTLTIQRTQQEDSAVYLCASSLGTGLVGEQYFGPGTRLTVT.

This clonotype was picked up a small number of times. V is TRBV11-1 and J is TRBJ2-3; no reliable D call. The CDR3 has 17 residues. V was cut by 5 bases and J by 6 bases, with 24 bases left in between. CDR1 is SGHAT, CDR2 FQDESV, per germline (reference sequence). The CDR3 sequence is CASSTKGPGFIADTQYF. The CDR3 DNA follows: TGTGCCAGCAGCACAAAAGGCCCGGGCTTCATTGCGGATACGCAGTATTTT.

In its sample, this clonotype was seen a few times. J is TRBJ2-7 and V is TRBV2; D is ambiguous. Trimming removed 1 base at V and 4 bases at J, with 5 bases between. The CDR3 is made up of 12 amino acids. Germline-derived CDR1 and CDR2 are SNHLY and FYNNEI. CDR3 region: CASSEVGYEQYF. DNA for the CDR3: TGTGCCAGCAGTGAAGTTGGTTACGAGCAGTACTTC.

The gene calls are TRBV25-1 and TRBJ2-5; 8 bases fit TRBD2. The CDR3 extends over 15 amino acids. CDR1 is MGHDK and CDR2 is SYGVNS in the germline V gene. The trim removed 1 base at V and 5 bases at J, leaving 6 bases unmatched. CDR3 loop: CASSESGGAGETQYF. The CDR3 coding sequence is TGTGCCAGCAGTGAATCCGGGGGGGCCGGGGAGACCCAGTACTTC.

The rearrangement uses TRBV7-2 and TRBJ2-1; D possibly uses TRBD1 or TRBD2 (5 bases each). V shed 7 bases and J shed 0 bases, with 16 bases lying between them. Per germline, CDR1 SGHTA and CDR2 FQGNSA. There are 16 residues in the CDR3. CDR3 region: CASNTRDGSSYNEQFF. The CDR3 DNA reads TGTGCCAGCAACACTAGGGACGGAAGCTCCTACAATGAGCAGTTCTTC.